This is a list of T cell receptor beta chains from one sample in a study of CD8 T cells in Susac syndrome. MiXCR, applied by TCRdb to the immunoSEQ multiplex PCR reads, yields one record per CDR3 protein. This sample carries tens of thousands of distinct CDR3 sequences, around 95% of them seen once, and the ten largest clones take 0.6% to 0.8%. The specimen was CD8+ T cells from PBMCs. These receptors were taken from a human donor with Susac syndrome. CDR3s include the opening cysteine and the closing phenylalanine or tryptophan. Each record gives: J gene, D gene, V gene, clone size, CDR3 DNA, CDR3 protein. D genes are given only for firm matches. Clone size is stated in some rows and not others, as once, few, many or a class when expanded.

J gene: TRBJ2-1
D gene: .
V gene: TRBV7-6
clone size: .
CDR3 DNA: TGTGCCAGCAGCTTATCTACTTCAGGGGCGGTGAACAATGAGCAGTTCTTC
CDR3 protein: CASSLSTSGAVNNEQFF

J gene: TRBJ1-1
D gene: .
V gene: TRBV7-8
clone size: .
CDR3 DNA: TGTGCCAGCAGCCCACCTGAACCCGGTTTTAACGCTGAAGCTTTCTTT
CDR3 protein: CASSPPEPGFNAEAFF

J gene: TRBJ2-5
D gene: .
V gene: TRBV28
clone size: .
CDR3 DNA: TGTGCCAGCAGTTTGGTGGGGGCGATCATCGAGACCCAGTACTTC
CDR3 protein: CASSLVGAIIETQYF

J gene: TRBJ1-2
D gene: .
V gene: TRBV28
clone size: .
CDR3 DNA: TGTGCCAGCAGCAAACCTAACTATGGCTACACCTTC
CDR3 protein: CASSKPNYGYTF

J gene: TRBJ2-7
D gene: .
V gene: TRBV28
clone size: .
CDR3 DNA: TGTGCCAGCAGTCCGGAGGGGCACGAGCAGTACTTC
CDR3 protein: CASSPEGHEQYF

J gene: TRBJ2-5
D gene: TRBD2
V gene: TRBV28
clone size: once
CDR3 DNA: TGTGCCAGCAGTTTATTGGGGGGGAAAGGACAAGAGACCCAGTACTTC
CDR3 protein: CASSLLGGKGQETQYF

J gene: TRBJ1-5
D gene: .
V gene: TRBV7-8
clone size: .
CDR3 DNA: TGTGCCAGCAGCGCCGGGGCTTGGGAGTTTAATCAGCCCCAGCATTTT
CDR3 protein: CASSAGAWEFNQPQHF

J gene: TRBJ2-1
D gene: .
V gene: TRBV7-6
clone size: .
CDR3 DNA: TGTGCCAGCAGCTTACTCCATGCCACCGGGAATGAGCAGTTCTTC
CDR3 protein: CASSLLHATGNEQFF

J gene: TRBJ1-2
D gene: .
V gene: TRBV7-2
clone size: .
CDR3 DNA: TGTGCCAGCAGCTTAGACAGCAACTATGGCTACACCTTC
CDR3 protein: CASSLDSNYGYTF

J gene: TRBJ2-7
D gene: .
V gene: TRBV5-1
clone size: .
CDR3 DNA: TGCGCCAGCAGCTCGCTGTCGGGGACACGCCACGAGCAGTACTTC
CDR3 protein: CASSSLSGTRHEQYF

J gene: TRBJ2-1
D gene: .
V gene: TRBV28
clone size: .
CDR3 DNA: TGTGCCAGCAGTTATAGCCGGGTAGGGGACGCCTACAATGAGCAGTTCTTC
CDR3 protein: CASSYSRVGDAYNEQFF

J gene: TRBJ1-5
D gene: .
V gene: TRBV7-2
clone size: .
CDR3 DNA: TGTGCCAGCAGCCTTAGAGGCTCACCATCATACAATCAGCCCCAGCATTTT
CDR3 protein: CASSLRGSPSYNQPQHF

J gene: TRBJ2-7
D gene: TRBD1
V gene: TRBV5-1
clone size: .
CDR3 DNA: TGCGCCAGCAGCCTATCGACAGGGAGCGAGTACTTCTTC
CDR3 protein: CASSLSTGSEYFF

J gene: TRBJ1-1
D gene: TRBD1
V gene: TRBV7-8
clone size: .
CDR3 DNA: TGTGCCAGCAGCTTAGTAGACAGGGGGCCTGAAGCTTTCTTT
CDR3 protein: CASSLVDRGPEAFF

J gene: TRBJ2-7
D gene: TRBD1
V gene: TRBV27
clone size: once
CDR3 DNA: TGTGCCAGCAGTTTATCGACAGGGCCCAGATCCTACGAGCAGTACTTC
CDR3 protein: CASSLSTGPRSYEQYF

J gene: TRBJ2-7
D gene: .
V gene: TRBV6-5
clone size: .
CDR3 DNA: TGTGCCAGCAGTTACCGGGCGAGCCACGAGCAGTACTTC
CDR3 protein: CASSYRASHEQYF

J gene: TRBJ2-7
D gene: .
V gene: TRBV3-1
clone size: once
CDR3 DNA: TGTGCCAGCAGCCGCCCCGGTTGGGCTCTCGAGCAGTACTTC
CDR3 protein: CASSRPGWALEQYF

J gene: TRBJ1-1
D gene: .
V gene: TRBV9
clone size: .
CDR3 DNA: TGTGCCAGCAGCGTAGACGTTTTGGGGAACACTGAAGCTTTCTTT
CDR3 protein: CASSVDVLGNTEAFF

J gene: TRBJ2-5
D gene: TRBD2
V gene: TRBV11-2
clone size: .
CDR3 DNA: TGTGCCAGCAGCTTAGAACTAGCGGCCCGAGAGACCCAGTACTTC
CDR3 protein: CASSLELAARETQYF

J gene: TRBJ1-5
D gene: TRBD1
V gene: TRBV4-1
clone size: .
CDR3 DNA: TGCGCCAGCAGCCAAGAAGGGACAGGGTTCCAGCCCCAGCATTTT
CDR3 protein: CASSQEGTGFQPQHF

J gene: TRBJ1-5
D gene: .
V gene: TRBV6-6
clone size: .
CDR3 DNA: TGTGCCAGCAGTTACGGAGGAGAGAATCAGCCCCAGCATTTT
CDR3 protein: CASSYGGENQPQHF

J gene: TRBJ1-2
D gene: .
V gene: TRBV11-2
clone size: .
CDR3 DNA: TGTGCCAGCAGCTTTTGGATTTTTAACTATGGCTACACCTTC
CDR3 protein: CASSFWIFNYGYTF

J gene: TRBJ1-1
D gene: .
V gene: TRBV7-9
clone size: .
CDR3 DNA: TGTGCCAGCAGCTTCGAAATGAACACTGAAGCTTTCTTT
CDR3 protein: CASSFEMNTEAFF

J gene: TRBJ2-2
D gene: TRBD2
V gene: TRBV27
clone size: .
CDR3 DNA: TGTGCCAGCAGTTTATCGACGGCTAGCGGGGTCGGGGAGCTGTTTTTT
CDR3 protein: CASSLSTASGVGELFF

J gene: TRBJ2-5
D gene: .
V gene: TRBV2
clone size: .
CDR3 DNA: TGTGCCAGCAGTGAACCCCCTTTTAGCGAACAAGAGACCCAGTACTTC
CDR3 protein: CASSEPPFSEQETQYF

J gene: TRBJ1-2
D gene: TRBD1
V gene: TRBV5-8
clone size: once
CDR3 DNA: TGTGCCAGCAGCTTGGCCGACAGGGGATTCTATGGCTACACCTTC
CDR3 protein: CASSLADRGFYGYTF

J gene: TRBJ1-4
D gene: .
V gene: TRBV7-6
clone size: .
CDR3 DNA: TGTGCCAGCAGCCCGCCGATACACGAACAGTTGGGAAAACTGTTTTTT
CDR3 protein: CASSPPIHEQLGKLFF

J gene: TRBJ1-1
D gene: .
V gene: TRBV5-1
clone size: once
CDR3 DNA: TGCGCCAGCAGCCCCCGAGGGGGTAAGAACACTGAAGCTTTCTTT
CDR3 protein: CASSPRGGKNTEAFF

J gene: TRBJ2-5
D gene: .
V gene: TRBV7-9
clone size: .
CDR3 DNA: TGTGCCAGCAGCGACTGGCTGGGGGTGGAGACCCAGTACTTC
CDR3 protein: CASSDWLGVETQYF

J gene: TRBJ2-2
D gene: .
V gene: TRBV6-2/TRBV6-3
clone size: .
CDR3 DNA: TGTGCCAGCAGTTACTCGTACTCGGGTCACGGGGAGCTGTTTTTT
CDR3 protein: CASSYSYSGHGELFF

J gene: TRBJ2-3
D gene: .
V gene: TRBV7-3
clone size: .
CDR3 DNA: TGTGCCAGCAGCCCCCCGGACCGAGACAGACGCACAGATACGCAGTATTTT
CDR3 protein: CASSPPDRDRRTDTQYF

J gene: TRBJ1-1
D gene: .
V gene: TRBV5-1
clone size: .
CDR3 DNA: TGCGCCAGCAGCTTCAACATGAACACTGAAGCTTTCTTT
CDR3 protein: CASSFNMNTEAFF

J gene: TRBJ2-7
D gene: .
V gene: TRBV28
clone size: .
CDR3 DNA: TGTGCCAGCACCCCTGGTCGGGGTTACGAGCAGTACTTC
CDR3 protein: CASTPGRGYEQYF

J gene: TRBJ2-4
D gene: .
V gene: TRBV7-2
clone size: once
CDR3 DNA: TGTGCCAGCAGCTTTGGGGGGTTAACCAAAAACATTCAGTACTTC
CDR3 protein: CASSFGGLTKNIQYF

J gene: TRBJ2-5
D gene: .
V gene: TRBV27
clone size: .
CDR3 DNA: TGTGCCAGCAGTTCGCCGACGGAGTACCAAGAGACCCAGTACTTC
CDR3 protein: CASSSPTEYQETQYF

J gene: TRBJ2-5
D gene: TRBD1
V gene: TRBV5-6
clone size: .
CDR3 DNA: TGTGCCAGCAGCATCCGGGACAGGTGGCAGGAGACCCAGTACTTC
CDR3 protein: CASSIRDRWQETQYF

J gene: TRBJ2-1
D gene: .
V gene: TRBV15
clone size: once
CDR3 DNA: TGTGCCACCAGACTCTACAATGAGCAGTTCTTC
CDR3 protein: CATRLYNEQFF

J gene: TRBJ1-5
D gene: .
V gene: TRBV12-3/TRBV12-4
clone size: .
CDR3 DNA: TGTGCCAGCAGTTTACAGGGATATAGCAATCAGCCCCAGCATTTT
CDR3 protein: CASSLQGYSNQPQHF

J gene: TRBJ2-5
D gene: .
V gene: TRBV20-1
clone size: once
CDR3 DNA: TGCAGTGCCAGATTTGGGGTTCGGAAGACCCAGTACTTC
CDR3 protein: CSARFGVRKTQYF

J gene: TRBJ2-5
D gene: .
V gene: TRBV24-1
clone size: .
CDR3 DNA: TGTGCCACCAGCGCCTTAGACAGCCAAGAGACCCAGTACTTC
CDR3 protein: CATSALDSQETQYF

J gene: TRBJ2-3
D gene: .
V gene: TRBV28
clone size: .
CDR3 DNA: TGTGCCAGCAGTTTCGTAGCGGCTAGCACAGATACGCAGTATTTT
CDR3 protein: CASSFVAASTDTQYF

J gene: TRBJ2-7
D gene: .
V gene: TRBV4-2
clone size: few
CDR3 DNA: TGTGCCAGCAGCCAAGTCGACTTGGGGAACGAGCAGTACTTC
CDR3 protein: CASSQVDLGNEQYF

J gene: TRBJ1-5
D gene: TRBD1
V gene: TRBV3-1
clone size: .
CDR3 DNA: TGTGCCAGCAGCCAGACACAGGGGGTTGGAAATCAGCCCCAGCATTTT
CDR3 protein: CASSQTQGVGNQPQHF

J gene: TRBJ2-5
D gene: TRBD1
V gene: TRBV12-3/TRBV12-4
clone size: .
CDR3 DNA: TGTGCCAGCAGTTTAGCGGCAGGGGGCACCCAGTACTTC
CDR3 protein: CASSLAAGGTQYF

J gene: TRBJ2-2
D gene: .
V gene: TRBV7-9
clone size: .
CDR3 DNA: TGTGCCAGCAGCCCCCAGCTCGCGAACACCGGGGAGCTGTTTTTT
CDR3 protein: CASSPQLANTGELFF

J gene: TRBJ2-1
D gene: .
V gene: TRBV5-1
clone size: .
CDR3 DNA: TGCGCCAGCAACCCGGACCGCAGCTCCTACAATGAGCAGTTCTTC
CDR3 protein: CASNPDRSSYNEQFF

J gene: TRBJ1-5
D gene: .
V gene: TRBV7-9
clone size: once
CDR3 DNA: TGTGCCAGCAGCCCGAGAGAGGCGGGCGAGGGAATCAATCAGCCCCAGCATTTT
CDR3 protein: CASSPREAGEGINQPQHF

J gene: TRBJ2-3
D gene: TRBD2
V gene: TRBV19
clone size: .
CDR3 DNA: TGTGCCAGTAGACAAGGACTAGCGGGGCTTGATACGCAGTATTTT
CDR3 protein: CASRQGLAGLDTQYF

J gene: TRBJ2-3
D gene: .
V gene: TRBV28
clone size: .
CDR3 DNA: TGTGCCAGCAGTTTAATAGGGGTGAGCACAGATACGCAGTATTTT
CDR3 protein: CASSLIGVSTDTQYF

J gene: TRBJ1-4
D gene: TRBD1
V gene: TRBV7-9
clone size: .
CDR3 DNA: TGTGCCAGCAGTTTGACAGGGTCAAAGGAAAAACTGTTTTTT
CDR3 protein: CASSLTGSKEKLFF

J gene: TRBJ2-7
D gene: .
V gene: TRBV7-8
clone size: .
CDR3 DNA: TGTGCCAGCAGCTTCTACTCGGACGAGCAGTACTTC
CDR3 protein: CASSFYSDEQYF

J gene: TRBJ2-7
D gene: .
V gene: TRBV11-2
clone size: .
CDR3 DNA: TGTGCCAGCAGCTTAGGTGTGACAGTTCGCTACGAGCAGTACTTC
CDR3 protein: CASSLGVTVRYEQYF